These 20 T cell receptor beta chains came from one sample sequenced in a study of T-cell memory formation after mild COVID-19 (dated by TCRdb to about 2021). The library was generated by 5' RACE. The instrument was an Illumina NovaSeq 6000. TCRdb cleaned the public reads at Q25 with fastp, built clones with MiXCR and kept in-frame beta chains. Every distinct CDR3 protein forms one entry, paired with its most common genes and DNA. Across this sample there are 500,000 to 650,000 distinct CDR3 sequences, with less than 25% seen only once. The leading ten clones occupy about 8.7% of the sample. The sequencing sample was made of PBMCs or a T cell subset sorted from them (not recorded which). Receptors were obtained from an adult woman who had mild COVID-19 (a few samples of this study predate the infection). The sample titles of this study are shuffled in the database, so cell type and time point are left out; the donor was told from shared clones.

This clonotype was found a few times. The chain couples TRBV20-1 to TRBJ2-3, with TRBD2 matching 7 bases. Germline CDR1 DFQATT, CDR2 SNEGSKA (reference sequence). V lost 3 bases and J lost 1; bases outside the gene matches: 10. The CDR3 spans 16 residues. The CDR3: CSASGLAEGGTDTQYF. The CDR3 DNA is TGCAGTGCTAGTGGGCTAGCGGAAGGAGGCACAGATACGCAGTATTTT.

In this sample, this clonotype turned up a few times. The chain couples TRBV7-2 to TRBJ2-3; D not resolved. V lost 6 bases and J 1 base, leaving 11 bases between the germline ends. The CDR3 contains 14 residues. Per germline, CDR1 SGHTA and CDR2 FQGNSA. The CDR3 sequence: CASRHAAGTDTQYF. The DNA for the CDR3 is TGTGCCAGCAGACACGCGGCGGGCACAGATACGCAGTATTTT. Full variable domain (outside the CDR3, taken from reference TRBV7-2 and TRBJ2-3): GAGVSQSPSNKVTEKGKDVELRCDPISGHTALYWYRQSLGQGLEFLIYFQGNSAPDKSGLPSDRFSAERTGGSVSTLTIQRTQQEDSAVYLCASRHAAGTDTQYFGPGTRLTVL.

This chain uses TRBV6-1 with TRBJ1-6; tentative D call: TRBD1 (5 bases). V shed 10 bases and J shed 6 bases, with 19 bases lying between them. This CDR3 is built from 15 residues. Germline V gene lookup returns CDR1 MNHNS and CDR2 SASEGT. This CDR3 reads CATSGGMTANSPLHF. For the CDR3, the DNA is TGTGCCACGTCCGGGGGTATGACGGCTAATTCACCCCTCCACTTT.

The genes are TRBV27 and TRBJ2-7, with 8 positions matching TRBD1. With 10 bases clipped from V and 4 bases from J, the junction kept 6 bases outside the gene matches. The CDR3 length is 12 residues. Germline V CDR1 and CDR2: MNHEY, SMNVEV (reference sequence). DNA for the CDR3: TGTGCCACCCAGGGGGCTTTGTACGAGCAGTACTTC. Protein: CATQGALYEQYF.

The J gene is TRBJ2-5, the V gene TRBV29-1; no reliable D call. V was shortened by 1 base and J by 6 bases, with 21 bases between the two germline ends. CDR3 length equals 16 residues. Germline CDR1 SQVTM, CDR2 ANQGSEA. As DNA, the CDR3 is TGCAGCGTTGAAGGCCGAGAGAAAGGGCTGTTGAAGACCCAGTACTTC. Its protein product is CSVEGREKGLLKTQYF.

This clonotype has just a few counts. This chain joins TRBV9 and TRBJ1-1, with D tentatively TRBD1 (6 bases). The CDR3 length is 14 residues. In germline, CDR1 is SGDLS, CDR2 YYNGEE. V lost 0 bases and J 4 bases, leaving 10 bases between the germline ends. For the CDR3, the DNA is TGTGCCAGCAGCGTAGGAGGCAGGGGCACTGAAGCTTTCTTT. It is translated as CASSVGGRGTEAFF.

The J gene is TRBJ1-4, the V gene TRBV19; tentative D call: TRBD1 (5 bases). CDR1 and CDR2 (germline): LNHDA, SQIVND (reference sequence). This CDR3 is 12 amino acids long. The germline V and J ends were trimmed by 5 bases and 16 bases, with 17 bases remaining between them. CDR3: CASSLGTDVRFF. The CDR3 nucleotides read TGTGCCAGTAGTCTGGGGACGGACGTGCGGTTTTTT.

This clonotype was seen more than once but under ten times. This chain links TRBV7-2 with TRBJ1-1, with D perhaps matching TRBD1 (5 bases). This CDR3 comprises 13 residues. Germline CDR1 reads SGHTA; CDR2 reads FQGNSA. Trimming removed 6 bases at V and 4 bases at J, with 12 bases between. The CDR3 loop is CASRSRVGTEAFF. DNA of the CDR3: TGTGCCAGCAGATCCAGGGTGGGCACTGAAGCTTTCTTT.

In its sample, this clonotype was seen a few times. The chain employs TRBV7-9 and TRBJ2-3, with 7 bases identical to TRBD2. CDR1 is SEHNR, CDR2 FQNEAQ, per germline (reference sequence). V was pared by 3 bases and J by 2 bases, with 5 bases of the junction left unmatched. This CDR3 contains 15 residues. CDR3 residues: CASSLGGDLTDTQYF. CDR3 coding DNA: TGTGCCAGCAGCTTGGGGGGGGACCTCACAGATACGCAGTATTTT.

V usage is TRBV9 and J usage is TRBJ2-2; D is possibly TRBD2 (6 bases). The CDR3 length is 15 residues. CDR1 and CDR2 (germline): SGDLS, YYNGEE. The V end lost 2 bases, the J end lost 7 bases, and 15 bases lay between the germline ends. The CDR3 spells CASSVGGSTNGELFF. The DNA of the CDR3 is TGTGCCAGCAGCGTTGGGGGGAGTACGAACGGGGAGCTGTTTTTT.

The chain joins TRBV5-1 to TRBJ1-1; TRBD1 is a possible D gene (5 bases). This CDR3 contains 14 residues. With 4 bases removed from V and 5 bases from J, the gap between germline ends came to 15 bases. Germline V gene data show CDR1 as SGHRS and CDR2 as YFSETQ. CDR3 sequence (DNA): TGCGCCAGCAGCACCCAGGGAGCGAAGACTGAAGCTTTCTTT. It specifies CASSTQGAKTEAFF. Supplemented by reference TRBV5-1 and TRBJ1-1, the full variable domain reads KAGVTQTPRYLIKTRGQQVTLSCSPISGHRSVSWYQQTPGQGLQFLFEYFSETQRNKGNFPGRFSGRQFSNSRSEMNVSTLELGDSALYLCASSTQGAKTEAFFGQGTRLTVV.

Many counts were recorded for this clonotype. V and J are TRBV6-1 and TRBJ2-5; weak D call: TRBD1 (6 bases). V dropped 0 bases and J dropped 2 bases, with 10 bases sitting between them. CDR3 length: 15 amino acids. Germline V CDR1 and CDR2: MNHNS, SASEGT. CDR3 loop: CASSEATGRQETQYF. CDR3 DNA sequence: TGTGCCAGCAGTGAAGCCACAGGGAGACAAGAGACCCAGTACTTC.

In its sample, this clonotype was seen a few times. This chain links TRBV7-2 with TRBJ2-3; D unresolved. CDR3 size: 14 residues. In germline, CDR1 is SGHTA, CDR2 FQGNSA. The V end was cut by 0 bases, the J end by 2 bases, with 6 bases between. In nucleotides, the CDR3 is TGTGCCAGCAGCTTAGCGGGGTTCACAGATACGCAGTATTTT. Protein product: CASSLAGFTDTQYF.

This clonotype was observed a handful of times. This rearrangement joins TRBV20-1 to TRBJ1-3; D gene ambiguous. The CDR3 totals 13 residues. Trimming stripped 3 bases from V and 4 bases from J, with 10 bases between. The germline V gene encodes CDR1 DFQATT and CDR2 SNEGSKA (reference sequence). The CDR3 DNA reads TGCAGTGCTAGGCCGTTGCTCGGAAACACCATATATTTT. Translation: CSARPLLGNTIYF.

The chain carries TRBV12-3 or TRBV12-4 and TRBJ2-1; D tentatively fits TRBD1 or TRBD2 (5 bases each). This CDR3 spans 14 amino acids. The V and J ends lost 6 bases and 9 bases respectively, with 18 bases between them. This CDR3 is CASRQEGPNSEQFF. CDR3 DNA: TGTGCCAGCAGGCAAGAGGGGCCAAATTCTGAGCAGTTCTTC.

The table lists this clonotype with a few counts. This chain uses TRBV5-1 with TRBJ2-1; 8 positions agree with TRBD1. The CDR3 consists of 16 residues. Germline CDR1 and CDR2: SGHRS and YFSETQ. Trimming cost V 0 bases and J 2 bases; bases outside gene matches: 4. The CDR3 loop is CASSLGQGLTYNEQFF. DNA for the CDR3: TGCGCCAGCAGCTTGGGACAGGGGTTGACCTACAATGAGCAGTTCTTC.

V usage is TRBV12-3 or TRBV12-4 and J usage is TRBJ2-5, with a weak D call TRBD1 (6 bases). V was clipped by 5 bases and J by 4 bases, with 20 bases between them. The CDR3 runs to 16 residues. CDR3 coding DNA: TGTGCCAGCAGTCCAGGGGTCAGGGAAGGAGGAGAGACCCAGTACTTC. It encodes CASSPGVREGGETQYF.

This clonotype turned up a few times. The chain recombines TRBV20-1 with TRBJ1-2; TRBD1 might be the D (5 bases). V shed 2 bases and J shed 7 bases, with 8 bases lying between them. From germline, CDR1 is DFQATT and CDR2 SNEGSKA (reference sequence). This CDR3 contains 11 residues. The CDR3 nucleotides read TGCAGTGCTAGACAGGGAGGTGGCTACACCTTC. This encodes CSARQGGGYTF.

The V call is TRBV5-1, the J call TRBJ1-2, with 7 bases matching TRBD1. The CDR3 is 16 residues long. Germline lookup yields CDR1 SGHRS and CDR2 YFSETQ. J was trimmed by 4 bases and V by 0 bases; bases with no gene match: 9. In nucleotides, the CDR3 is TGCGCCAGCAGCTTGGAGGGGGCAGTGCGGAGCTATGGCTACACCTTC. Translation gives CASSLEGAVRSYGYTF. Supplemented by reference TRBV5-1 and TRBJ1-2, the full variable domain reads KAGVTQTPRYLIKTRGQQVTLSCSPISGHRSVSWYQQTPGQGLQFLFEYFSETQRNKGNFPGRFSGRQFSNSRSEMNVSTLELGDSALYLCASSLEGAVRSYGYTFGSGTRLTVV.

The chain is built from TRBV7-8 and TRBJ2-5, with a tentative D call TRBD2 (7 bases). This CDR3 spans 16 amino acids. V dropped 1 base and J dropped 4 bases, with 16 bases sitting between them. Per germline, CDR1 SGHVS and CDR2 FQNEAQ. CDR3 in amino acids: CASSLDGPGGPETQYF. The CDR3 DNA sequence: TGTGCCAGCAGCTTAGATGGCCCGGGGGGCCCAGAGACCCAGTACTTC.